The 5 T cell receptor beta chains listed next were all sequenced from one sample in a study of blood T cell repertoires in COVID-19 (TCRdb year 2020). Library construction relied on the immunoSEQ multiplex PCR assay. Held by TCRdb, this immuneACCESS table contains in-frame sequences only and omits some clones. Under half of the omission traces to an unresolved V gene where checked; the cause of the rest is unknown. This sample lists about 190,000 clones; about three quarters were detected once. Roughly 12% of the sample is held by the ten biggest clonotypes. The sequenced material came from peripheral blood. These receptors all stem from an elderly woman with COVID-19, enrolled during active disease.

The chain has TRBV7-6 and TRBJ2-7; TRBD2 aligns across 8 bases. Germline assignment: CDR1 SGHVS and CDR2 FNYEAQ. This CDR3 comprises 19 residues. Trimming at V came to 1 base and at J to 1 base, leaving 15 bases not matched to a gene. CDR3 loop: CASSLGIGGPGGPSYEQYF. The DNA of the CDR3 is TGTGCCAGCAGCTTAGGAATAGGCGGGCCGGGGGGGCCGTCCTACGAGCAGTACTTC. Combining the CDR3 with reference TRBV7-6 and TRBJ2-7 gives the whole variable domain GAGVSQSPRYKVTKRGQDVALRCDPISGHVSLYWYRQALGQGPEFLTYFNYEAQQDKSGLPNDRFSAERPEGSISTLTIQRTEQRDSAMYRCASSLGIGGPGGPSYEQYFGPGTRLTVT.

The chain has TRBV7-9 and TRBJ2-3, with D possibly matching TRBD2 (6 bases). The germline V and J ends were trimmed by 5 bases and 2 bases, with 23 bases remaining between them. The germline V gene encodes CDR1 SEHNR and CDR2 FQNEAQ (reference sequence). This CDR3 is 18 amino acids long. The CDR3 spells CASSPREGAGTPTDTQYF. The CDR3 nucleotides read TGTGCCAGCAGCCCCCGTGAGGGCGCGGGGACCCCCACAGATACGCAGTATTTT.

This clone occurred a few times. The chain recombines TRBV28 with TRBJ1-5; D call uncertain. This CDR3 is 12 amino acids long. In germline, CDR1 is MDHEN, CDR2 SYDVKM. The V gene lost 5 bases and the J gene lost 6 bases, with 8 bases spanning the gap. CDR3 in DNA: TGTGCCAGCAGTCAGTCGGGTCAGCCCCAGCATTTT. Its translation is CASSQSGQPQHF.

This chain connects TRBV5-5 to TRBJ1-5; D call uncertain. CDR3 length equals 18 residues. Trimming shortened V by 2 bases and J by 3 bases, and 21 bases separated the two germline ends. CDR1 is SGHKS, CDR2 YYEKEE, per germline (reference sequence). The CDR3 DNA reads TGTGCCAGCAGCTTCTCTGAACCGGGATCCTCTTACAATCAGCCCCAGCATTTT. This sequence encodes CASSFSEPGSSYNQPQHF.

This chain connects TRBV27 to TRBJ1-6, with D perhaps matching TRBD1 (6 bases). CDR3 length equals 14 residues. Germline values: CDR1 MNHEY, CDR2 SMNVEV (reference sequence). The ends were cut back, 5 bases at V and 8 bases at J, with 13 bases in the middle. CDR3 protein: CASSRTVTDSPLHF. The CDR3 DNA is TGTGCCAGCAGTCGGACAGTTACGGATTCACCCCTCCACTTT.